This T cell receptor (beta chain) emerged from a study of Graves' ophthalmopathy and Graves' hyperthyroidism. Regarding the study as a whole: In blood, most expanded thyroid clonotypes above 0.001 frequency were also detected. The model reached approximately 71% sensitivity and roughly 72% specificity for predicting ophthalmopathy progression.

TCR beta CDR3 regions were amplified from RNA transcripts. The workflow started with a first-round RT-PCR run with HTBI primers and then moved on to a second-round multiplex PCR. TCRdb reanalysed the multiplex PCR reads using MiXCR and keeps one entry per CDR3 protein. The sample carries 200,000 to 300,000 distinct CDR3 sequences, around 45% recorded once. Under 3 months in duration, the ophthalmopathy in affected donors had moderate-to-severe activity, CAS ≥3 and NOSPECS ≥4. Orbital computed tomography, together with clinical symptoms, serum thyroxine, TRAb and thyroid ultrasound, was used for diagnosis. This CDR3 is built from 15 residues. V lost 1 base and J 3 bases, leaving 13 bases between the germline ends. In germline, CDR1 is SGHRS, CDR2 YFSETQ. A remark on this clonotype: As yet, its antigen is unknown.

Sequenced sample: peripheral blood. The clonotype was recovered from an adult man with Graves' ophthalmopathy. The V call is TRBV5-1, the J call TRBJ1-1; D ambiguous. This CDR3 is CASSLNGEADTEAFF. Here the CDR3 DNA reads TGCGCCAGCAGCTTGAACGGCGAGGCAGACACTGAAGCTTTCTTT. Full variable domain (outside the CDR3, taken from reference TRBV5-1 and TRBJ1-1): KAGVTQTPRYLIKTRGQQVTLSCSPISGHRSVSWYQQTPGQGLQFLFEYFSETQRNKGNFPGRFSGRQFSNSRSEMNVSTLELGDSALYLCASSLNGEADTEAFFGQGTRLTVV.